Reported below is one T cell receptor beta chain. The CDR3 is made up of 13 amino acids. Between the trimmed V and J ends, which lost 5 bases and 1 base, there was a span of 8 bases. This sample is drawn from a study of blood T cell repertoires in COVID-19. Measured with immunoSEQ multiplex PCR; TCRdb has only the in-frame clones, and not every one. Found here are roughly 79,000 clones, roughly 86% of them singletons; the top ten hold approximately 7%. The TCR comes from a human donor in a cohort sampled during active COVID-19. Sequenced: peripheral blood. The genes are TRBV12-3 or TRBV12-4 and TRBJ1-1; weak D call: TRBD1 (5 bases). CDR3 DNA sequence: TGTGCCAGCAGTAACCAGGGGAACACTGAAGCTTTCTTT. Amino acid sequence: CASSNQGNTEAFF.